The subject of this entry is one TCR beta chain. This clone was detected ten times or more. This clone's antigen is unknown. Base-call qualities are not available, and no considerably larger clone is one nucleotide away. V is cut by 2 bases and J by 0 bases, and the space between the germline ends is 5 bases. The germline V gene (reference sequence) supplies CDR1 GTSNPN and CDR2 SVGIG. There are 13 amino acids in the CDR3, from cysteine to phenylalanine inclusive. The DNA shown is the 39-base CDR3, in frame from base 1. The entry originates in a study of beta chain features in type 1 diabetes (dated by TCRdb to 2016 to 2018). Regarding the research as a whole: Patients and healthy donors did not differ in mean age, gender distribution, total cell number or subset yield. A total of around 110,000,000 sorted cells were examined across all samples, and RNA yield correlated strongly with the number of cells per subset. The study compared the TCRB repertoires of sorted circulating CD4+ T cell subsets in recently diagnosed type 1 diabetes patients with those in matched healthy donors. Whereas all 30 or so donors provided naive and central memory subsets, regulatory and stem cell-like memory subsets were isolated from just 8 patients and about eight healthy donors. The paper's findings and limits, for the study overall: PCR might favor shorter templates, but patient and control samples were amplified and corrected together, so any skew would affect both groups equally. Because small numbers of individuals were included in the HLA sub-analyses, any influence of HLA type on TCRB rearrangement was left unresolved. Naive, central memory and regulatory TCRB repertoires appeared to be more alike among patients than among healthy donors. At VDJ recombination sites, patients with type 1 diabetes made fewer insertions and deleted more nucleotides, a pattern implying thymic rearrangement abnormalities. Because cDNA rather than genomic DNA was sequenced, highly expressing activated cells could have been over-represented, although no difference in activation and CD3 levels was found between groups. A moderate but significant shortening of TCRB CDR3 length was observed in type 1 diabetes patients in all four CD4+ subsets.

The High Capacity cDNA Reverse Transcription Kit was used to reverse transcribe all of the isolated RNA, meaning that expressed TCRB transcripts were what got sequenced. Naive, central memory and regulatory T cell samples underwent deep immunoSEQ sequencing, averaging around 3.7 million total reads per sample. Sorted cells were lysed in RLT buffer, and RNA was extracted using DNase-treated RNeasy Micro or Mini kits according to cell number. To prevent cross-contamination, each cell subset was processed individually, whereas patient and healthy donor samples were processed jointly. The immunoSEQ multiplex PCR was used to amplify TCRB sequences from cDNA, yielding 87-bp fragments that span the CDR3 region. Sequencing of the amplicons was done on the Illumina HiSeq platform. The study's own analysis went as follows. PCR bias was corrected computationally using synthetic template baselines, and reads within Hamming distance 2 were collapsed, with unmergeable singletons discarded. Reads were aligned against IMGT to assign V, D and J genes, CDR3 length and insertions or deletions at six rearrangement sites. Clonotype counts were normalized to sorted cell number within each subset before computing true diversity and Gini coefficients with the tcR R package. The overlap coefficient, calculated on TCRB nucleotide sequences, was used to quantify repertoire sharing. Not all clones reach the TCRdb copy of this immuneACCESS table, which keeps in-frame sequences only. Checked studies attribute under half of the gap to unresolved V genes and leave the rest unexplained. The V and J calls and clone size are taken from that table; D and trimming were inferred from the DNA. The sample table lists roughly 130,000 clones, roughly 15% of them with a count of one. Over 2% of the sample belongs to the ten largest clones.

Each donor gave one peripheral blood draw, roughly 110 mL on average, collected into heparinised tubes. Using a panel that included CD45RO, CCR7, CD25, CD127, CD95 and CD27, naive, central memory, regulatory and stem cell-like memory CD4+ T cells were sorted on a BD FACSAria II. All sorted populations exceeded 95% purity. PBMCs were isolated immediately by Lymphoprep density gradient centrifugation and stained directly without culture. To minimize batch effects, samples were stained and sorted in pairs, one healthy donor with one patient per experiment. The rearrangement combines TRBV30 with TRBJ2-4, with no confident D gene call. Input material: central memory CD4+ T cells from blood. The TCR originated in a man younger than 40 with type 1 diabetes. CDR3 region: CAWSNGAKNIQYF. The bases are TGTGCCTGGAGTAACGGAGCCAAAAACATTCAGTACTTC.